This T cell receptor beta chain emerged from a study of blood T cell repertoires in COVID-19. Study background: Spain, Italy and the United States supplied samples that represented acute and convalescent COVID-19.

Profiled with immunoSEQ multiplex PCR; TCRdb holds only in-frame clones, not every one. Here the sample spans 100,000 to 150,000 clones, about 80% being singletons. Input material: PBMCs or T cells enriched from blood (not recorded which). The sequence derives from a middle-aged man with acute COVID-19.

The CDR3 spells CASSYPGGTMDGYTF. CDR3 coding DNA: TGTGCCAGCAGTTACCCCGGGGGTACTATGGATGGCTACACCTTC. The chain recombines TRBV6-6 with TRBJ1-2, with D possibly being TRBD1 (5 bases). The CDR3 totals 15 residues. CDR1 is MNHNY and CDR2 is SVGAGI in the germline V gene (reference sequence). Trimming left V 2 bases short and J 6 bases short, with 16 bases between.